This T cell receptor beta chain emerged from a study of T cells in Graves' hyperthyroidism and ophthalmopathy. Study at large: Peripheral blood samples were taken at initial diagnosis, prior to any treatment.

Orbital computed tomography, thyroid ultrasound, serum thyroxine and TRAb, and clinical symptoms together informed the diagnoses. Source material for PBMCs was 10 ml fresh peripheral blood. The germline V gene has CDR1 SGHNT and CDR2 YYREEE (reference sequence). Trimming left V 4 bases short and J 4 bases short, with 11 bases between. This CDR3 is 14 amino acids long. The source material, RNA transcripts, was used to amplify TCR beta CDR3 regions. HTBI primers were used for first-round RT-PCR of the TCR CDR3. TCRdb analysed the multiplex PCR reads with MiXCR anew, one entry per CDR3 protein. This sample has approximately 600,000 distinct CDR3 sequences, with more than 20% found just once.

This clonotype was obtained from a young man with Graves' ophthalmopathy. The rearrangement links TRBV5-4 to TRBJ2-2, with D possibly TRBD2 on 5 matching bases. The sample taken for sequencing was blood. CDR3 nucleotide sequence: TGTGCCAGCAGCAAAGCCGGAGGCACCGGGGAGCTGTTTTTT. Translation gives CASSKAGGTGELFF.